The 9 T cell receptor beta chains below come from one sample, sequenced in a study of T cell responses to AZD1222 COVID-19 vaccine (dated by TCRdb to the early 2020s). Library generation was performed with the immunoSEQ multiplex PCR assay. This is the immuneACCESS table as TCRdb keeps it, with only in-frame sequences that have V and J called. A part of the clones is gone; compared with another copy, unresolved V genes explain less than half, and the rest is unexplained. This sample lists 95,000 to 100,000 clones; 80% to 90% were detected once. The top ten hold about 1.5% of the sample. In light of the paper, this sample's time point label describes: baseline before first vaccination. The starting material was peripheral blood, obtained on day 0 of AZD1222 vaccination. Source of these receptors: an adult in good health.

This rearrangement joins TRBV27 to TRBJ1-6, with 9 bases fitting TRBD1. The germline V gene has CDR1 MNHEY and CDR2 SMNVEV (reference sequence). V trimming: 0 bases; J trimming: 5 bases; junction bases outside the gene matches: 2. CDR3 length equals 16 residues. The CDR3 DNA sequence: TGTGCCAGCAGTTTATCGACAGGGGGGCATAATTCACCCCTCCACTTT. Its translation is CASSLSTGGHNSPLHF.

The genes are TRBV5-4 and TRBJ2-2; 10 nucleotides align to TRBD1. With V trimmed by 4 bases and J by 4 bases, 7 bases remained unmatched. CDR1 is SGHNT, CDR2 YYREEE, per germline (reference sequence). This CDR3 comprises 16 residues. The chain's CDR3 is CASSPPTGGGTGELFF. The CDR3 coding sequence is TGTGCCAGCAGCCCCCCGACAGGGGGCGGCACCGGGGAGCTGTTTTTT. The full variable domain, its missing parts supplied by reference TRBV5-4 and TRBJ2-2, is ETGVTQSPTHLIKTRGQQVTLRCSSQSGHNTVSWYQQALGQGPQFIFQYYREEENGRGNFPPRFSGLQFPNYSSELNVNALELDDSALYLCASSPPTGGGTGELFFGEGSRLTVL.

V gene TRBV2 combines with J gene TRBJ2-7; tentatively, D is TRBD1 (5 bases). Trimming removed 7 bases from V and 7 bases from J, with 23 bases in between. Germline V gene sequence: CDR1 SNHLY, CDR2 FYNNEI. The CDR3 consists of 15 residues. The CDR3 here is CASTGTRARSGEQYF. CDR3 nucleotides: TGTGCCAGCACTGGTACCCGGGCAAGATCAGGGGAGCAGTACTTC.

This sequence joins TRBV30 and TRBJ1-3; D remains ambiguous. Germline assignment: CDR1 GTSNPN and CDR2 SVGIG (reference sequence). The ends were cut back, 6 bases at V and 0 bases at J, with 12 bases in the middle. This CDR3 region has 14 residues. The CDR3 DNA reads as TGTGCCTGTAAAAGAATGGGCTCTGGAAACACCATATATTTT. Translation gives CACKRMGSGNTIYF.

The CDR3: CASSLSLKEGYTF. The CDR3 DNA sequence: TGTGCCAGCAGCTTATCACTTAAAGAAGGCTACACCTTC. This chain links TRBV5-4 with TRBJ1-2; no reliable D call. Trimming removed 2 bases at V and 8 bases at J, with 13 bases between. This CDR3 region has 13 residues. Germline CDR1 and CDR2: SGHNT and YYREEE (reference sequence).

Written as DNA, the CDR3 is TGTGCCAGTAGACATCCTAACACTGAAGCTTTCTTT. Protein: CASRHPNTEAFF. This chain joins TRBV19 and TRBJ1-1; D remains unclear. The CDR3 runs to 12 residues. CDR1 and CDR2 (germline): LNHDA, SQIVND (reference sequence). V was cut by 6 bases and J by 2 bases, with 7 bases left in between.

The chain recombines TRBV27 with TRBJ1-6; D not resolved. CDR1 is MNHEY and CDR2 is SMNVEV in the germline V gene (reference sequence). The CDR3 extends over 13 amino acids. V dropped 3 bases and J dropped 10 bases, with 10 bases sitting between them. In DNA, the CDR3 is TGTGCCAGCAGTTTTGGCCGAAGCTCACCCCTCCACTTT. Amino acids: CASSFGRSSPLHF.

The chain's CDR3 is CATSLGKAPVNQPQHF. The CDR3 DNA is TGTGCCACCAGCCTCGGGAAGGCCCCAGTAAATCAGCCCCAGCATTTT. This rearrangement joins TRBV15 to TRBJ1-5; no clear D. Germline V gene data show CDR1 as LNHNV and CDR2 as YYDKDF (reference sequence). Trimming took off 5 bases at V and 4 bases at J, with 18 bases between the two ends. There are 16 residues in the CDR3.

The chain employs TRBV28 and TRBJ2-7, with 8 bases that match TRBD1. The CDR3 is 16 residues long. Germline CDR1 MDHEN, CDR2 SYDVKM. The junction had 8 bases not matched to a gene; V was cut back by 2 bases and J by 2 bases. The CDR3 sequence is CASSLPSAGGPYEQYF. CDR3 nucleotide sequence: TGTGCCAGCAGTTTACCGTCGGCAGGGGGCCCCTACGAGCAGTACTTC.